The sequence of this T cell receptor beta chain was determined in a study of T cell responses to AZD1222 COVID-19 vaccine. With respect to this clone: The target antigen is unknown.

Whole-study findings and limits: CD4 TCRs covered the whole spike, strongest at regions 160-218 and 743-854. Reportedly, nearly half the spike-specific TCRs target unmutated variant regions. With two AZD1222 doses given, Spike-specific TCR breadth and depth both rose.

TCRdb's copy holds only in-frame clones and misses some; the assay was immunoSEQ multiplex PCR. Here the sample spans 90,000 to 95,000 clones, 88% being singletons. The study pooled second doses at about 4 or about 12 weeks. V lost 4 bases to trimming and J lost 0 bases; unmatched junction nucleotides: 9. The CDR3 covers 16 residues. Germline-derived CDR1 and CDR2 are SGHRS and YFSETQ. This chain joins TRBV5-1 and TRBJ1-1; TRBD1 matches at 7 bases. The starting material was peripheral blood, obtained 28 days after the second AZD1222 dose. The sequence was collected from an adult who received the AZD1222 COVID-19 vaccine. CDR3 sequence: CASSGRDSLMNTEAFF. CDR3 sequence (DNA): TGCGCCAGCAGCGGCAGGGACAGCCTCATGAACACTGAAGCTTTCTTT.